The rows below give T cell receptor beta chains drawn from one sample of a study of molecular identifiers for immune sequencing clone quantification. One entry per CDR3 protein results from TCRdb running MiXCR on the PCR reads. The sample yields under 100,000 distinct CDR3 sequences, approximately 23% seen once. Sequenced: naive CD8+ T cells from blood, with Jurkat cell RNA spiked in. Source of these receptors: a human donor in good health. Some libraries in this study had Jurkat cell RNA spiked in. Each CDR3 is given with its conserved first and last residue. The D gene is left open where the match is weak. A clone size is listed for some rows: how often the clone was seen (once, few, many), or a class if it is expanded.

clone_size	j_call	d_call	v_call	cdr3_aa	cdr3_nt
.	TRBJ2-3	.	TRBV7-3	CASSEGGGKDTQYF	TGTGCCAGCAGCGAAGGGGGAGGGAAGGATACGCAGTATTTT
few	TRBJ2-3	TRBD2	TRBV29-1	CSAAGGEGYTDTQYF	TGCAGCGCCGCGGGGGGTGAGGGGTACACAGATACGCAGTATTTT
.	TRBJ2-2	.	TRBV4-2	CASSPGLPATGELFF	TGTGCCAGCAGCCCTGGACTCCCGGCCACCGGGGAGCTGTTTTTT
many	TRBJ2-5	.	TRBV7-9	CASSASGRETQYF	TGTGCCAGCAGTGCATCAGGGAGAGAGACCCAGTACTTC
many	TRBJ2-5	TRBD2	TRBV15	CATSRPSSGFQETQYF	TGTGCCACCAGCAGACCCTCTAGCGGTTTCCAAGAGACCCAGTACTTC
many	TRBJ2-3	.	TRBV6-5	CASSYSTLGTDTQYF	TGTGCCAGCAGTTACTCGACCCTGGGGACAGATACGCAGTATTTT
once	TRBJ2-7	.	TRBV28	CAGSSGLVAYEQYF	TGTGCCGGCAGTTCCGGACTGGTCGCCTACGAGCAGTACTTC
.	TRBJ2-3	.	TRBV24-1	CATKDRDTDTQYF	TGTGCCACCAAGGACAGAGACACAGATACGCAGTATTTT
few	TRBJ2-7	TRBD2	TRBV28	CASRLAGGETYEQYF	TGTGCCAGCAGACTAGCGGGAGGGGAGACCTACGAGCAGTACTTC
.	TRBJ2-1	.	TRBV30	CAWSVLGLGEQFF	TGTGCCTGGAGTGTATTGGGGTTGGGTGAGCAGTTCTTC
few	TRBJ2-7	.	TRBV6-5	CASSYDGLAENEQYF	TGTGCCAGCAGTTACGATGGCCTCGCGGAAAACGAGCAGTACTTC
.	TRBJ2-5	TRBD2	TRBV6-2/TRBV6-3	CASSYNRAGGPETQYF	TGTGCCAGCAGTTATAATCGAGCGGGAGGGCCGGAGACCCAGTACTTC
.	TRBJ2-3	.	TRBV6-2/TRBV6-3	CASSYSPIGEYTDTQYF	TGTGCCAGCAGTTACTCTCCCATCGGGGAATACACAGATACGCAGTATTTT
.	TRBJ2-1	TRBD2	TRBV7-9	CASSFPGREGEQFF	TGTGCCAGCAGCTTCCCTGGGCGGGAGGGGGAGCAGTTCTTC
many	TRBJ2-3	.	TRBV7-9	CASSLSGTELDTQYF	TGTGCCAGCAGCTTATCCGGGACGGAGCTAGATACGCAGTATTTT
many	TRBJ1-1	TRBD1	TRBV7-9	CASSLIGTGTIEAFF	TGTGCCAGCAGCTTGATTGGGACAGGGACGATTGAAGCTTTCTTT
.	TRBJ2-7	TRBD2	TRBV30	CAWKAGGPPEQYF	TGTGCCTGGAAAGCGGGGGGGCCCCCCGAGCAGTACTTC
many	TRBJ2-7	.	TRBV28	CASSVQGKGEQYF	TGTGCCAGCAGTGTCCAGGGGAAGGGCGAGCAGTACTTC
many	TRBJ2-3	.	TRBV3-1	CASSQFADIGDTQYF	TGTGCCAGCAGCCAATTTGCGGATATCGGGGATACGCAGTATTTT
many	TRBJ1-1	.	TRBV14	CASSQEVRSRAFF	TGTGCCAGCAGCCAAGAGGTACGGTCTAGAGCTTTCTTT
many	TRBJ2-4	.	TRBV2	CASSDSSMVKNIQYF	TGTGCCAGCAGTGATAGTAGCATGGTTAAAAACATTCAGTACTTC
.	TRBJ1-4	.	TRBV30	CAWNGVEEKLFF	TGTGCCTGGAATGGGGTTGAGGAAAAACTGTTTTTT
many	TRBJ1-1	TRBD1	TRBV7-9	CASSSDRGLITEAFF	TGTGCCAGCAGCAGCGACAGGGGGCTTATAACTGAAGCTTTCTTT
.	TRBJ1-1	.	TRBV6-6	CASSPLQGNTEAFF	TGTGCCAGCAGTCCGCTACAGGGGAACACTGAAGCTTTCTTT
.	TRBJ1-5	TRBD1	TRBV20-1	CSARDSYSNQPQHF	TGCAGTGCGCGGGACAGTTATAGCAATCAGCCCCAGCATTTT
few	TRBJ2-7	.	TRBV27	CASSLAMGEQYF	TGTGCCAGCAGTTTAGCTATGGGAGAGCAGTACTTC
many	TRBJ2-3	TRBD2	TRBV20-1	CSARETSGGPFVDTQYF	TGCAGTGCTAGGGAGACTAGCGGGGGTCCTTTTGTCGATACGCAGTATTTT
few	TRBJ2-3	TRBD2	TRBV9	CASSVVTSGGTDAQYF	TGTGCCAGCAGCGTAGTAACTAGCGGGGGCACAGATGCGCAGTATTTT
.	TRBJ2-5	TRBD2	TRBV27	CASSYGTSGGETQYF	TGTGCCAGCAGTTACGGGACTAGCGGGGGAGAGACCCAGTACTTC
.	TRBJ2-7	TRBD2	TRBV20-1	CSAPLRPGGSAPYF	TGCAGTGCTCCCCTTAGGCCCGGGGGGTCCGCGCCGTACTTC
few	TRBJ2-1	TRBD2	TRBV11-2	CASSFLPSGSAQFF	TGTGCCAGCAGCTTTCTTCCTAGCGGGAGCGCTCAGTTCTTC
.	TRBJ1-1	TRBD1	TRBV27	CASSLAGGLSEAFF	TGTGCCAGCAGTCTAGCAGGGGGCCTCTCTGAAGCTTTCTTT
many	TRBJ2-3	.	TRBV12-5	CASGLDRSSTDTQYF	TGTGCTAGTGGTTTGGACAGGTCTAGCACAGATACGCAGTATTTT
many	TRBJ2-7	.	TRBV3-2	CASSQVDGYEQYF	TGTGCCAGCAGCCAAGTGGATGGATACGAGCAGTACTTC
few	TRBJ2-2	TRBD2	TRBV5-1	CASSTGLAGGPARNTGELFF	TGCGCCAGCAGCACGGGACTAGCGGGGGGCCCCGCTCGTAACACCGGGGAGCTGTTTTTT
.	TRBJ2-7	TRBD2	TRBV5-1	CVSSLGGYEQYF	TGCGTCAGCAGCTTGGGAGGGTACGAGCAGTACTTC